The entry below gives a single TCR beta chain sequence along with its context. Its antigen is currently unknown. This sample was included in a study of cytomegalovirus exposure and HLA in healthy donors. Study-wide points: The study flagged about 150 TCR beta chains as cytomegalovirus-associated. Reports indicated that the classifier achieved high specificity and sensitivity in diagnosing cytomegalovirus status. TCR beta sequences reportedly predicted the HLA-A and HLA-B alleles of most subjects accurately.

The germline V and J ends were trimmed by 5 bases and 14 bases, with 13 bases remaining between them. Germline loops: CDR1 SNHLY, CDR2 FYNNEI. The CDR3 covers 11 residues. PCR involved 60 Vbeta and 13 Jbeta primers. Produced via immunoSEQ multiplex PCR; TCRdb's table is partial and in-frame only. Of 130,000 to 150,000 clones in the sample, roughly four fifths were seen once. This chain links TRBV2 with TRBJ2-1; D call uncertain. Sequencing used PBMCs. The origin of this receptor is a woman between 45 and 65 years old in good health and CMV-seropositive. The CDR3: CASSLDPAEFF. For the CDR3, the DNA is TGTGCCAGCAGTTTAGACCCCGCGGAGTTCTTC.